The entry that follows covers one T cell receptor (beta chain) sequence. Antigen: not known. The data were obtained in a study of T cell responses to AZD1222 COVID-19 vaccine. Study-wide findings and caveats: The donors showed a predominance of white British ancestry and of females, with possible underestimation of clonal diversity.

Assay: immunoSEQ multiplex PCR; the TCRdb copy retains only in-frame clones and omits some. There are around 99,000 clones in the sample; about nine tenths occur only once, and around 6.6% lies in the top ten. Per the germline V gene, CDR1 is KGHDR and CDR2 is SFDVKD. V shed 7 bases and J shed 3 bases, with 15 bases lying between them. CDR3 size: 15 residues. The clonotype originates from an adult who received the AZD1222 COVID-19 vaccine. The sequencing here drew on peripheral blood, taken 28 days after the second AZD1222 dose. The chain couples TRBV24-1 to TRBJ2-1; D is perhaps TRBD2 (6 bases). The CDR3 sequence is CATSLPGLDYNEQFF. The CDR3 DNA follows: TGTGCCACCAGCCTACCGGGACTGGACTACAATGAGCAGTTCTTC.